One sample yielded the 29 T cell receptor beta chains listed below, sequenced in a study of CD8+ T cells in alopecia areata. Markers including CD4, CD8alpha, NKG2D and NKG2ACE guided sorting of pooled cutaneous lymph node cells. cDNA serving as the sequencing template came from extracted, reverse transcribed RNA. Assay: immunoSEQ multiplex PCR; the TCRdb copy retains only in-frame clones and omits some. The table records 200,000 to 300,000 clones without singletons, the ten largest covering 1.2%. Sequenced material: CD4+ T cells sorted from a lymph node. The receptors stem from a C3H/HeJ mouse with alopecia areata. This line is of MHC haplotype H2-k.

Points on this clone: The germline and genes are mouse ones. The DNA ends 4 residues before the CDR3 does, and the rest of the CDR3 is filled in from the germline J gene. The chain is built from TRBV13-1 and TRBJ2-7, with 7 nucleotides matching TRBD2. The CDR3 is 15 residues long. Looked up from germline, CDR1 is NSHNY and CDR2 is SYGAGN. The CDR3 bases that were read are TGTGCCAGCAGTGATGCCGATCTGGGGGATTAT. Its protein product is CASSDADLGDY. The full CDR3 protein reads CASSDADLGDYEQYF.

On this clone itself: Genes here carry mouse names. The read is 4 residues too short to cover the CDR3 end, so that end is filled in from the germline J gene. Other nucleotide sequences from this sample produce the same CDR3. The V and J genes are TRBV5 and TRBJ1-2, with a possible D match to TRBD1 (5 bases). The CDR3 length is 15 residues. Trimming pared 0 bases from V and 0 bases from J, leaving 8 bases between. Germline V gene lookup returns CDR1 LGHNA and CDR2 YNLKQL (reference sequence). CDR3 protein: CASSQDAGTNSDYTF. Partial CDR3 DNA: TGTGCCAGCAGCCAAGATGCAGGGACAAACTCC.

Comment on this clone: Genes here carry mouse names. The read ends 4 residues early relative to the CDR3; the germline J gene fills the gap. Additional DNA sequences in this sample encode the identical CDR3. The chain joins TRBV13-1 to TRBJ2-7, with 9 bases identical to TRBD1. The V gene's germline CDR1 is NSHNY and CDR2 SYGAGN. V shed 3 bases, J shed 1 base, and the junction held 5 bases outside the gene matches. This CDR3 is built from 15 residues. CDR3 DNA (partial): TGTGCCAGCAGTGGCTCCGGGACAGGGTCCTAT. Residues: CASSGSGTGSY. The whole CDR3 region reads CASSGSGTGSYEQYF.

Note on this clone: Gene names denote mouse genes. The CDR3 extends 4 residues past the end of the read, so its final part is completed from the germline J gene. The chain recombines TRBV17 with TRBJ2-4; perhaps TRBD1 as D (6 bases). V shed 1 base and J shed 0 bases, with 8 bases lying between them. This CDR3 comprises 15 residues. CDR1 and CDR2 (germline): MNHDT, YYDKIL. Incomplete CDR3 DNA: TGTGCTAGCAGTAGAGGAGGGACAAGTCAAAAC. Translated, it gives CASSRGGTSQN. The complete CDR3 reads CASSRGGTSQNTLYF.

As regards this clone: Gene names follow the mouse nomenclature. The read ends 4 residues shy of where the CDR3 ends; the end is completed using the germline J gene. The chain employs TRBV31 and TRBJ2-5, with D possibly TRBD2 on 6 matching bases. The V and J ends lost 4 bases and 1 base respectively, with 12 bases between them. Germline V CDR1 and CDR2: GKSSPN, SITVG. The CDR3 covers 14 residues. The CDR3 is CAWTGGLDQDTQYF. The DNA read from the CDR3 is TGTGCCTGGACCGGGGGGTTGGACCAAGAC.

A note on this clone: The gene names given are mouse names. CDR3 DNA, as far as it was read: TGCACCTGCAGTGGGACTGGGGGGGCGCGCACCGGG. It encodes CTCSGTGGARTG. The whole CDR3 reads CTCSGTGGARTGQLYF. The genes are TRBV1 and TRBJ2-2, with TRBD2 identical over 13 bases. Coverage ceases 4 residues before the CDR3 finishes, and the germline J gene fills in the end. The CDR3 covers 16 residues. The germline CDR1 and CDR2 sequences are NSQYPW and LRSPGD (reference sequence). V lost 4 bases and J lost 4; bases outside the gene matches: 3. Using reference TRBV1 and TRBJ2-2 for the parts outside the CDR3, the full variable domain is VTLLEQNPRWRLVPRGQAVNLRCILKNSQYPWMSWYQQDLQKQLQWLFTLRSPGDKEVKSLPGADYLATRVTDTELRLQVANMSQGRTLYCTCSGTGGARTGQLYFGEGSKLTVL.

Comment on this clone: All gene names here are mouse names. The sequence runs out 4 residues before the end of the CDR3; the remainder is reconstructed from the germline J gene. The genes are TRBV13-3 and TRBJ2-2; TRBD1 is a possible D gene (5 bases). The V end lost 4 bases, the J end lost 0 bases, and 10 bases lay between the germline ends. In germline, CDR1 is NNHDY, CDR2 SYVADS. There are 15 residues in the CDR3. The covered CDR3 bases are TGTGCCAGCAGTCCAGGGTCCTCAAACACCGGG. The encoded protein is CASSPGSSNTG. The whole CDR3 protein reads CASSPGSSNTGQLYF.

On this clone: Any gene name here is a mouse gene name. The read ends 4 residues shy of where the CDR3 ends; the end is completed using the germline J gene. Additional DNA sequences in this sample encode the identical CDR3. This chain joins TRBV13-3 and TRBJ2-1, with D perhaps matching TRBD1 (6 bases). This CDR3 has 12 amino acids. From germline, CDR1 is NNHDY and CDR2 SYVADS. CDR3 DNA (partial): TGTGCCAGCAGTGGGACAGTGGCT. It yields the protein CASSGTVA. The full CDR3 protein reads CASSGTVAEQFF.

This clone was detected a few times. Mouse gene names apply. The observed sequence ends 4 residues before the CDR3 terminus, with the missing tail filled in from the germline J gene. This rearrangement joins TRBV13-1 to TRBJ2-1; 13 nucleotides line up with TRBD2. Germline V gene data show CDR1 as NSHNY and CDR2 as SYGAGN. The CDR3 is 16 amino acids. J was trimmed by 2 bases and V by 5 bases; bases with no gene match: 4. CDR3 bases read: TGTGCCAGCAGGCCCGGGACTGGGGGGGACTATGCT. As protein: CASRPGTGGDYA. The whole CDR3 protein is CASRPGTGGDYAEQFF.

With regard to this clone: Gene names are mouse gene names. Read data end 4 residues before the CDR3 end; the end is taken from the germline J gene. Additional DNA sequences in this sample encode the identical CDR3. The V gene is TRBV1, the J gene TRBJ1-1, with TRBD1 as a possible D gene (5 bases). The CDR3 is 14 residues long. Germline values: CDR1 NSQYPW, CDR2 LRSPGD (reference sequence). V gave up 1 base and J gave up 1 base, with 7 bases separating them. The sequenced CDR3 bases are TGCACCTGCAGTGCAGGAGGACAAAACACA. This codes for CTCSAGGQNT. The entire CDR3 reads CTCSAGGQNTEVFF.

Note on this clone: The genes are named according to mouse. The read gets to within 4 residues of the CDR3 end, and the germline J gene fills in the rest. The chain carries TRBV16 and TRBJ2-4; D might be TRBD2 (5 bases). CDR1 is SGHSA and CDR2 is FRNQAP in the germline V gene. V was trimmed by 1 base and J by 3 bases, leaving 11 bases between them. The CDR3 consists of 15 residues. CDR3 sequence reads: CASSLVGDRQNTLYF. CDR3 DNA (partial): TGTGCAAGCAGCTTAGTTGGGGATCGACAAAAC.

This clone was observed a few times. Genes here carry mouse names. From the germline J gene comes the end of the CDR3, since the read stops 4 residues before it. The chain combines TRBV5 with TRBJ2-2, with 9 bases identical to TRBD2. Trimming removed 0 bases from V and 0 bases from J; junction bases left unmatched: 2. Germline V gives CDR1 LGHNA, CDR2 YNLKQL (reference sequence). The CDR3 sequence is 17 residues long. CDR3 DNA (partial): TGTGCCAGCAGCCAAGAACGACTGGGGGCAAACACCGGG. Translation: CASSQERLGANTG. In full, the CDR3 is CASSQERLGANTGQLYF.

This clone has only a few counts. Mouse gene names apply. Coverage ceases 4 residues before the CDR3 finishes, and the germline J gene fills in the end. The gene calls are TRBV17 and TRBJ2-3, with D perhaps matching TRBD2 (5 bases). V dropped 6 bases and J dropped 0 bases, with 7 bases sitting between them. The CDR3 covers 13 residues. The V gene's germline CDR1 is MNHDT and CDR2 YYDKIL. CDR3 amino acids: CASRLASAETLYF. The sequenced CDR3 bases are TGTGCTAGCAGACTGGCTAGTGCAGAA.

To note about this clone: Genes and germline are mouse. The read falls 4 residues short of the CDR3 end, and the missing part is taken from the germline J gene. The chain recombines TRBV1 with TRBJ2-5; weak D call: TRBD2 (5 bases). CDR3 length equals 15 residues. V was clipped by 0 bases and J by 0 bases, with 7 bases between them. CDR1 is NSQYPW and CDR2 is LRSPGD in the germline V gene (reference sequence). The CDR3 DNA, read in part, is TGCACCTGCAGTGCAGAAGGACTTAACCAAGAC. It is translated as CTCSAEGLNQD. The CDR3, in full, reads CTCSAEGLNQDTQYF.

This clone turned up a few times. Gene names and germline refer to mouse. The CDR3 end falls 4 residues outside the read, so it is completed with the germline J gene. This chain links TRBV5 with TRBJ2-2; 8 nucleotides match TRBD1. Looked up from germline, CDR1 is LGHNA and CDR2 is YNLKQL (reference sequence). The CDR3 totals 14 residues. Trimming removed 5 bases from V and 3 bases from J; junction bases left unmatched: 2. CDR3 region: CASSDRGDTGQLYF. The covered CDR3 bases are TGTGCCAGCAGCGACAGGGGCGACACCGGG.

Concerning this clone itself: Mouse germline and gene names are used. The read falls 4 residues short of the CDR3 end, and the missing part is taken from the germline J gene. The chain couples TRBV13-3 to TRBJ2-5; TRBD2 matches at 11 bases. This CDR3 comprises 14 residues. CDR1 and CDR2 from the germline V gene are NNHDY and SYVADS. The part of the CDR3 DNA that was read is TGTGCCAGCAGACCCGACTGGGGGGGAGAC. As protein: CASRPDWGGD. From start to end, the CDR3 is CASRPDWGGDTQYF.

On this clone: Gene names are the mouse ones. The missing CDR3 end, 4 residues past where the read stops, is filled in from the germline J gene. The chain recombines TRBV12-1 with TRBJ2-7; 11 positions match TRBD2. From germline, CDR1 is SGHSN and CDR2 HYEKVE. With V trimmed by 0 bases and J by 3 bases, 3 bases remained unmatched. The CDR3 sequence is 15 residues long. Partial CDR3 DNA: TGTGCCAGCTCTCTCGAAGGGACTGGGGGCTAT. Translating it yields CASSLEGTGGY. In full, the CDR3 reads CASSLEGTGGYEQYF. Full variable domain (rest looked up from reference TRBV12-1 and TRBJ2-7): DSGVVQSPRHIIKEKGGRSVLTCIPISGHSNVVWYQQTLGKELKFLIQHYEKVERDKGFLPSRFSVQQFDDYHSEMNMSALELEDSAMYFCASSLEGTGGYEQYFGPGTRLTVL.

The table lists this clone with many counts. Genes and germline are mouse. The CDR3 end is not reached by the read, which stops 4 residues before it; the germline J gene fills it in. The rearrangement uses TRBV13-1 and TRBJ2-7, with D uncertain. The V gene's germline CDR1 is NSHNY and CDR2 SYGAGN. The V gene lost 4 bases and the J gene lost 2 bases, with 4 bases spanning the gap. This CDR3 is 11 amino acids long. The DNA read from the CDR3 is TGTGCCAGCAGTACTGCCTAT. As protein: CASSTAY. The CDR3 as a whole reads CASSTAYEQYF.

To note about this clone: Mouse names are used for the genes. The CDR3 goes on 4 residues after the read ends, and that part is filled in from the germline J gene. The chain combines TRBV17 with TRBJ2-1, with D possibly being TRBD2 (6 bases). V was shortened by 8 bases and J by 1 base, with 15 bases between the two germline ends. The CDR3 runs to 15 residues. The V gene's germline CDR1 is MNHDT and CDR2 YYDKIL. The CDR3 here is CASQRGVLNYAEQFF. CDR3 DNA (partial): TGTGCTAGCCAACGGGGGGTCCTCAACTATGCT.

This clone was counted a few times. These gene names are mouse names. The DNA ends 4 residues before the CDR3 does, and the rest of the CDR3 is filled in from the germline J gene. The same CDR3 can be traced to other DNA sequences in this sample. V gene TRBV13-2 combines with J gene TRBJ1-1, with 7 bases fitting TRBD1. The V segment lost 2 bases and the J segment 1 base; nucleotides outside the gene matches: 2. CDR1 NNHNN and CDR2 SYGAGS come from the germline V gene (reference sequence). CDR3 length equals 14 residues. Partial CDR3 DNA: TGTGCCAGCGGTGAAACAGGGGCGAACACA. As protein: CASGETGANT. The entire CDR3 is CASGETGANTEVFF.

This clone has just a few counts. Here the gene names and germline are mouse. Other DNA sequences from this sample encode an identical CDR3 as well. The sequenced CDR3 bases are TGCACCTGCAGTGCGGGGGGGGCCGGGGAC. Protein sequence: CTCSAGGAGD. The full CDR3 is CTCSAGGAGDTQYF. The chain links TRBV1 to TRBJ2-5; 8 bases fit TRBD2. The read terminates 4 residues before the CDR3 end, so the remaining end is supplied by the germline J gene. This CDR3 region has 14 residues. Germline CDR1 is NSQYPW and CDR2 is LRSPGD (reference sequence).

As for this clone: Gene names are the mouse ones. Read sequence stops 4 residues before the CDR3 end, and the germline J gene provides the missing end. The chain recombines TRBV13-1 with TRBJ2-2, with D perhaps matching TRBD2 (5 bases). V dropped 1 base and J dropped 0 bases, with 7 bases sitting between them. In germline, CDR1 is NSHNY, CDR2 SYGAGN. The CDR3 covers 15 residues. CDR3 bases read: TGTGCCAGCAGTGATCCCTGGGCAAACACCGGG. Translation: CASSDPWANTG. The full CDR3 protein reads CASSDPWANTGQLYF.

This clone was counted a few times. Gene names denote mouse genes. The covered CDR3 bases are TGTGCCAGCAGAAAACAAAGGGACAGGGGGACA. This gives the protein CASRKQRDRGT. The CDR3 reads in full as CASRKQRDRGTEVFF. The V and J genes are TRBV13-1 and TRBJ1-1; 11 nucleotides line up with TRBD1. The CDR3 extends 4 residues past the end of the read, so its final part is completed from the germline J gene. Germline CDR1 and CDR2: NSHNY and SYGAGN. CDR3 length equals 15 residues.

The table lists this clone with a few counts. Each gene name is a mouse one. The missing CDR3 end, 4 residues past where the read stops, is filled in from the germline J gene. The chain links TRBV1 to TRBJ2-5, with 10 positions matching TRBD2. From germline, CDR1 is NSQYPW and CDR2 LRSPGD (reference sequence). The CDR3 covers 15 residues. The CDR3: CTCSAVWGGLDTQYF. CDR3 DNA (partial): TGCACCTGCAGTGCAGTCTGGGGGGGCTTAGAC.

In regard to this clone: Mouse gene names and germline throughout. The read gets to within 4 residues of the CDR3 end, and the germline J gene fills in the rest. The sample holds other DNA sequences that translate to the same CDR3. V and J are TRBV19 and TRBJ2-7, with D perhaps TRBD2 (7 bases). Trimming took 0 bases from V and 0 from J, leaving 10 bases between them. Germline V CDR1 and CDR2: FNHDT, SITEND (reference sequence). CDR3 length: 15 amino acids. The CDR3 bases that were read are TGTGCCAGCAGTATAGGGGGGGCTCTCTCCTAT. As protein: CASSIGGALSY. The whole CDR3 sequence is CASSIGGALSYEQYF.

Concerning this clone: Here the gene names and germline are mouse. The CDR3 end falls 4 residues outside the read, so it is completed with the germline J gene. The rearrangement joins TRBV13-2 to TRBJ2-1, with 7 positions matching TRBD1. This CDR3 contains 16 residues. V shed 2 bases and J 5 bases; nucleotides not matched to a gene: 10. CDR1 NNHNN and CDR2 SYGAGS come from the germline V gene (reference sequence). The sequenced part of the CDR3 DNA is TGTGCCAGCGGTGAGCCCCCACAGGGGAAGGATGCT. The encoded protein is CASGEPPQGKDA. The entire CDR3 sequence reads CASGEPPQGKDAEQFF.

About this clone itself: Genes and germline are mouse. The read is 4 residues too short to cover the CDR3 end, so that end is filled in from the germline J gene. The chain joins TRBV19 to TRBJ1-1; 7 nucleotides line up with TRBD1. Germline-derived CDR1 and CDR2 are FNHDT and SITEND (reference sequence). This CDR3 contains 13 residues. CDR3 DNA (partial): TGTGCCAGCAGTCCCTCACAGGGGACA. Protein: CASSPSQGT. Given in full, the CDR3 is CASSPSQGTEVFF.

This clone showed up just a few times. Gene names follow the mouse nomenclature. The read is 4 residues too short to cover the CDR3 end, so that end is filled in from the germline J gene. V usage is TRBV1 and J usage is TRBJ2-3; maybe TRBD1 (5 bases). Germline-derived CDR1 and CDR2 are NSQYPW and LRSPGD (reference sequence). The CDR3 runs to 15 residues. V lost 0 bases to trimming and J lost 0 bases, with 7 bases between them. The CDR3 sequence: CTCSAEQASAETLYF. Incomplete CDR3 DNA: TGCACCTGCAGTGCAGAACAGGCTAGTGCAGAA.

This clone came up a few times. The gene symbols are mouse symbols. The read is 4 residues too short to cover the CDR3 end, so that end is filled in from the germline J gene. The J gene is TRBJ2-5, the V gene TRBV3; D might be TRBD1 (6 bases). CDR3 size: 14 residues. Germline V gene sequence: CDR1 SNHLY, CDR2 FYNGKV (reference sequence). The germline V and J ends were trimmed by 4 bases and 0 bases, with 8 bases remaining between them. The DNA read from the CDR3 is TGTGCCAGCAGCTCCGGGACAAACCAAGAC. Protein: CASSSGTNQD. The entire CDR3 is CASSSGTNQDTQYF. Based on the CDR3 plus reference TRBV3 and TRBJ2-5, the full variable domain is GPKVLQIPSHQIIDMGQMVTLNCDPVSNHLYFYWYKQILGQQMEFLVNFYNGKVMEKSKLFKDQFSVERPDGSYFTLKIQPTALEDSAVYFCASSSGTNQDTQYFGPGTRLLVL.